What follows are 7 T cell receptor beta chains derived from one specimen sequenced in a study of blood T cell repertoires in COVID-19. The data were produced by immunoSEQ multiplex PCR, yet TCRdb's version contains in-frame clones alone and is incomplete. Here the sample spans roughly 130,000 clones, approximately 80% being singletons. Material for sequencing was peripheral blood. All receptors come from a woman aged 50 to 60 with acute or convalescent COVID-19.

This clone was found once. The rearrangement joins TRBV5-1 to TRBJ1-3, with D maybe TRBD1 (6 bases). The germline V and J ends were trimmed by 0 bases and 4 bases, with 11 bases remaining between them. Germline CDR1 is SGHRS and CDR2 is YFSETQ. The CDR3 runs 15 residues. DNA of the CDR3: TGCGCCAGCAGCTTGGCCGGGGGGCTAGGAAACACCATATATTTT. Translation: CASSLAGGLGNTIYF.

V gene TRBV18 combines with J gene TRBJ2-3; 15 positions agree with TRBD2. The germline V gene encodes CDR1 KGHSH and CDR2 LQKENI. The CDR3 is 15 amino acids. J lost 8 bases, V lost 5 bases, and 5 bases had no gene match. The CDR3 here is CASSDPGLAGGTQYF. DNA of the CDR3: TGTGCCAGCTCAGATCCGGGACTAGCGGGGGGTACGCAGTATTTT.

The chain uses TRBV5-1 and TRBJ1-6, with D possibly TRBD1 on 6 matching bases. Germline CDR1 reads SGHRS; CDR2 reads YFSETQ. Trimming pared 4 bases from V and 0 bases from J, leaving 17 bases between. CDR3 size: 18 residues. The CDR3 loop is CASSPGTPVSSYNSPLHF. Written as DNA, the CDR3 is TGCGCCAGCAGCCCCGGGACACCGGTGAGCTCCTATAATTCACCCCTCCACTTT.

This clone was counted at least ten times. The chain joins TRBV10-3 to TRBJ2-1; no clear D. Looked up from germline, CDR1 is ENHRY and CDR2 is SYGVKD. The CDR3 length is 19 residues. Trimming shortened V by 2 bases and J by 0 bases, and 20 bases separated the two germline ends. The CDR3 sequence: CAISEPLPAGTVSYNEQFF. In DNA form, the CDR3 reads TGTGCCATCAGTGAGCCGTTACCCGCCGGAACAGTCTCCTACAATGAGCAGTTCTTC.

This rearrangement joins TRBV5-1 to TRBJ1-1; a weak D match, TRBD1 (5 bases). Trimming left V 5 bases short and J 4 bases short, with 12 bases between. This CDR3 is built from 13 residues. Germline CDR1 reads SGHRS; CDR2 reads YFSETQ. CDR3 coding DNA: TGCGCCAGCAGACAGGACGTGAGCACTGAAGCTTTCTTT. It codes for CASRQDVSTEAFF.

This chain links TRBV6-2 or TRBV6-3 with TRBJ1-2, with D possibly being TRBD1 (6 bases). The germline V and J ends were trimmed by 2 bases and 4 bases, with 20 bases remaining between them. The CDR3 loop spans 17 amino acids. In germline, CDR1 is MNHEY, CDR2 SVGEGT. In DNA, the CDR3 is TGTGCCAGCAGTTACCCTCCAGGGGCCCTCAGCGGCTATGGCTACACCTTC. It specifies CASSYPPGALSGYGYTF.

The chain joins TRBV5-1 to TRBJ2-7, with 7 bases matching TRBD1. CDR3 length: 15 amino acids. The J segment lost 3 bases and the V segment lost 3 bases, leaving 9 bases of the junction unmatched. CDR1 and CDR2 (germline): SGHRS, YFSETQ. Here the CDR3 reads CASSSPGTEFYEQYF. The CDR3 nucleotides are TGCGCCAGCAGCTCACCCGGGACAGAATTCTACGAGCAGTACTTC. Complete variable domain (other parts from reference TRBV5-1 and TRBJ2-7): KAGVTQTPRYLIKTRGQQVTLSCSPISGHRSVSWYQQTPGQGLQFLFEYFSETQRNKGNFPGRFSGRQFSNSRSEMNVSTLELGDSALYLCASSSPGTEFYEQYFGPGTRLTVT.